This TCR beta chain is from a study of CD8+CD57+ T cells in acquired aplastic anemia (dated by TCRdb to the late 2010s). Concerning the study at large: Extracted DNA from sorted CD4+ and CD8+ cells averaged around 2.9 ug, ranging from about 0.2 to 30 ug. CD8+CD57+ expansion was defined as frequency above the mean frequency observed in healthy subjects. Results and caveats for the whole study, not just this receptor: Patients and healthy controls showed no significant difference in CD8+ Simpson's diversity (P=0.060). Although 25 to 30 CD8+ CDR3 sequences were shared by patients and controls, these sequences appeared highly expressed in patients and within the immunodominant clones of patients.

Expansion of CD8+CD57+ cells had been shown by flow cytometry in the patients chosen for sequencing. All patients had severe acquired aplastic anemia diagnosed by International Study of Aplastic Anemia and Agranulocytosis and Camitta criteria. No patient had received any therapy when blood was sampled. In the study, sorted CD4+ and CD8+ blood T cells from patients with severe aplastic anemia and from healthy subjects underwent deep sequencing of TCR repertoires. Patients were enrolled under clinicaltrials.gov protocols 00001620, 01623167, 00001397, 00071045, 00081523 and 00961064 in the USA. Ficoll-Paque density gradient centrifugation was used to isolate peripheral blood mononuclear cells. Before DNA extraction, CD4+ and CD8+ T cells were sorted by FACS or by magnetic beads. The junction carries 15 bases between V and J, which are trimmed by 4 bases and 1 base respectively. The CDR3 contains 16 residues, cysteine and phenylalanine counted. The retained sequence is limited to the CDR3, 48 bases, with the frame set at the first base. CDR1 and CDR2 are drawn from the germline V gene: LGHNA, YNFKEQ.

Genomic DNA was used as template for profiling of TCR beta VDJ combinations and CDR3 sequences. TCR repertoire sequencing was run on an Illumina HiSeq 2000. For the original study's pipeline: Repertoires were assessed using TRBV/TRBJ rearrangement plots, CDR3 size and DJ length profiles, and Simpson's diversity index. The most abundant DNA sequence in the deep sequencing data was defined as the immunodominant clone. CDR3 amino acid sequences were screened for sharing across subjects and were compared with published repertoires and the VDJdb database. The public reads were reprocessed in TCRdb via fastp at Q25 and MiXCR, keeping in-frame beta chains. For every CDR3 protein sequence, its rows merge into one entry that carries the most common genes and DNA. The V and J calls were determined by TCRdb, not by the authors. The sample profile shows around 200,000 distinct CDR3 sequences; less than 60% of them were found once. 9.7% of the sample is held by the ten biggest clonotypes.

Regarding this clonotype: Which antigen it targets is not known. Base qualities are not provided; no much larger clone lies one nucleotide away.

Material: sorted CD4+, CD8+, or CD8+CD57+ T cells (not recorded which) from PBMCs. The sequence was obtained from a human donor with aplastic anemia. This chain is built from TRBV4-2 and TRBJ2-3, with a weak D call of TRBD2 (7 bases match). The CDR3 protein is CASSPHRGAGTDTQYF. The DNA sequence is given as TGTGCCAGCAGCCCTCACCGGGGGGCCGGCACAGATACGCAGTATTTT.